This T cell receptor (beta chain) originates from a study of T cell changes during pregnancy in multiple sclerosis (dated by TCRdb to the late 2010s). With respect to the entire study: Changes in the T cell repertoire over the course of pregnancy were examined in this study in women with multiple sclerosis.

CDR1 and CDR2, looked up from the germline V gene (reference sequence), are MNHEY and SMNVEV. V is pared back by 5 bases and J by 4 bases, with 17 bases lying between the germline termini. CDR3 length: 16 amino acids, cysteine to phenylalanine. The only DNA kept is the CDR3, 48 bases in frame from the first base. The library was obtained by the immunoSEQ multiplex PCR assay. The immuneACCESS repertoire file appears here via TCRdb, limited to in-frame rearrangements. These files lack a portion of the clones; in checked studies, under half of the deficit traces to unresolved V genes, and the cause of the others is not known. This sample holds roughly 93,000 clones; 75% to 95% were observed only once. The top ten clonotypes cover around 1.7% of the sample. Concerning this clone: The antigen this receptor binds is unknown. No much larger clone exists at a distance of one base, and base qualities are not known.

The chain was built from TRBV27 and TRBJ1-4; too little of a D gene remains to name it. Source: peripheral blood, taken in the first trimester of pregnancy. This sequence was found in a female donor in good health, enrolled as a control in a pregnancy study. The CDR3 is CASSPSFGLFNEKLFF. The bases read TGTGCCAGCAGTCCCTCATTCGGACTCTTTAATGAAAAACTGTTTTTT.